The 3 T cell receptor beta chains presented below share a single source sample, sequenced in a study of blood T cells in healthy people across ages. A second 7 to 11 cycle PCR used barcoded and J-beta primers. TCRdb used MiXCR to reprocess the 5' RACE reads, holding one entry per CDR3 protein. The sample records approximately 1,700,000 distinct CDR3 sequences, 30% to 40% being singletons. Sequencing used blood. Receptor source: a human donor in good health.

This clonotype came up a few times. The rearrangement joins TRBV6-5 to TRBJ2-3, with 12 nucleotides matching TRBD2. The germline V gene encodes CDR1 MNHEY and CDR2 SVGAGI. The CDR3 sequence is 17 residues long. Unmatched junction bases numbered 2, after V lost 1 base and J lost 0 bases. The CDR3 protein is CASSYLLAGGSTDTQYF. Here the CDR3 DNA reads TGTGCCAGCAGTTACTTACTAGCGGGGGGTAGCACAGATACGCAGTATTTT.

This rearrangement joins TRBV18 to TRBJ1-5, with D unresolved. V lost 2 bases and J 6 bases, leaving 8 bases between the germline ends. The CDR3 consists of 13 residues. Germline loops: CDR1 KGHSH, CDR2 LQKENI. The CDR3 is CASSPEGGQPQHF. For the CDR3, the DNA is TGTGCCAGCTCACCAGAAGGAGGTCAGCCCCAGCATTTT.

This rearrangement joins TRBV7-2 to TRBJ2-3, with TRBD1 identical over 7 bases. V gave up 2 bases and J gave up 2 bases; unmatched junction bases: 4. This CDR3 has 15 residues. CDR1 is SGHTA, CDR2 FQGNSA, per germline. Here the CDR3 DNA reads TGTGCCAGCAGCTTACAGACAGGGACCACAGATACGCAGTATTTT. Its protein product is CASSLQTGTTDTQYF.